The entry below gives a single T cell receptor beta chain sequence along with its context. This sample was included in a study of shared clonotypes between healthy human individuals. CD8 cells regarded as naive lacked CD45RO, were positively chosen for CCR7, and omitted terminally differentiated effector memory CD45RA+ cells. The assay was immunoSEQ multiplex PCR, and TCRdb's table has in-frame clones only and misses some. The sample has about 2 million clones; less than 95% are singletons. This TCR was recovered from a man between 18 and 35 years old in good health. Input material: naive CD8+ T cells sorted from blood.

The CDR3 loop is CASSKDSHRGANTGELFF. The CDR3 DNA sequence: TGTGCCAGCAGCAAAGACTCCCACAGGGGCGCTAACACCGGGGAGCTGTTTTTT. V usage is TRBV21-1 and J usage is TRBJ2-2; TRBD1 is the table's D call, not checked against the DNA. TRBV21-1 is a pseudogene. The CDR3 contains 18 residues.